The 25 T cell receptor beta chains presented below share a single source sample, sequenced in a study of Graves' ophthalmopathy and Graves' hyperthyroidism. The TCR beta CDR3 regions underwent amplification from RNA transcripts. The first round was an RT-PCR with HTBI primers, and the second round was a multiplex PCR. Each CDR3 protein is one row after TCRdb ran MiXCR on the multiplex PCR reads. The sample comprises some 370,000 distinct CDR3 sequences, 17% of which are singletons, and 2% to 3% rests with the top ten. The sequenced sample consisted of peripheral blood. The receptors derive from an adult woman with stable Graves' hyperthyroidism.

Many counts were recorded for this clonotype. The chain has TRBV6-5 and TRBJ2-7; possibly TRBD1 for D (6 bases). CDR1 and CDR2 (germline): MNHEY, SVGAGI. CDR3 length: 15 residues. V shed 2 bases and J shed 6 bases, with 17 bases lying between them. The CDR3 nucleotides are TGTGCCAGCAGTTACGAGACAGGTTCAGGGCTCGAGCAGTACTTC. Encoded protein: CASSYETGSGLEQYF.

This clonotype occurred many times. This chain links TRBV2 with TRBJ1-5, with a weak D call TRBD1 (5 bases). Germline CDR1 and CDR2: SNHLY and FYNNEI. The V and J ends lost 6 bases and 0 bases respectively, with 21 bases between them. The CDR3 contains 18 residues. DNA for the CDR3: TGTGCCAGCAGCTCATGGGACTTGGAGAGTTATAGCAATCAGCCCCAGCATTTT. Translating it yields CASSSWDLESYSNQPQHF.

This clonotype has ten or more counts. J is TRBJ2-7 and V is TRBV4-2; possible D gene TRBD2, 6 bases. The CDR3 has 16 residues. Trimming took off 3 bases at V and 2 bases at J, with 17 bases between the two ends. Germline V gene lookup returns CDR1 LGHNA and CDR2 YNFKEQ. The CDR3 here is CASSHKGLALTYEQYF. The CDR3 nucleotides are TGTGCCAGCAGCCATAAAGGCCTAGCGTTGACCTACGAGCAGTACTTC.

This clonotype showed up many times. The chain employs TRBV28 and TRBJ2-5; D possibly corresponds to TRBD1 (6 bases). There are 15 residues in the CDR3. The V gene's germline CDR1 is MDHEN and CDR2 SYDVKM. V gave up 5 bases and J gave up 3 bases, with 16 bases separating them. The DNA of the CDR3 is TGTGCCAGCAGTCCCTTTCGGACAGTTGAAGAGACCCAGTACTTC. This encodes CASSPFRTVEETQYF.

About this clonotype: A read error may be the cause here, since a much bigger clone is one base away. The chain joins TRBV7-3 to TRBJ2-5; possibly TRBD1 or TRBD2 for D (5 bases each). This CDR3 is built from 16 residues. Germline loops: CDR1 SGHTA, CDR2 FQGTGA. In nucleotides, the CDR3 is TGTGCCAGCAGCTTATTACCTGGGACCCCGAAAGAGACCAAGTACTTC. This sequence encodes CASSLLPGTPKETKYF.

This clonotype was seen ten or more times. The gene calls are TRBV4-1 and TRBJ1-1, with no clear D. Germline V gene sequence: CDR1 MGHRA, CDR2 YSYEKL. This CDR3 is built from 14 residues. V gave up 3 bases and J gave up 2 bases, with 10 bases separating them. CDR3 sequence reads: CASSQFQRNTEAFF. The CDR3 nucleotides read TGCGCCAGCAGCCAGTTCCAAAGAAACACTGAAGCTTTCTTT.

This clonotype was counted at least ten times. The chain couples TRBV4-1 to TRBJ1-5; D ambiguous. The V and J ends lost 0 bases and 4 bases respectively, with 13 bases between them. Germline V CDR1 and CDR2: MGHRA, YSYEKL. This CDR3 comprises 16 residues. The DNA for the CDR3 is TGCGCCAGCAGCCAAGAGCGGGAAGGAGGGAATCAGCCCCAGCATTTT. Translating gives CASSQEREGGNQPQHF.

This clonotype was counted at least ten times. The chain recombines TRBV6-1 with TRBJ1-2, with a possible D match to TRBD1 (5 bases). V lost 6 bases and J 1 base, leaving 9 bases between the germline ends. The CDR3 totals 13 residues. Germline V CDR1 and CDR2: MNHNS, SASEGT. The CDR3 loop is CASRETVNYGYTF. CDR3 nucleotides: TGTGCCAGCAGGGAGACAGTTAACTATGGCTACACCTTC.

The gene calls are TRBV2 and TRBJ2-7, with 12 bases aligning to TRBD1. The V and J ends lost 2 bases and 5 bases, in that order; junction bases with no gene match: 4. Germline V lookup: CDR1 SNHLY, CDR2 FYNNEI. This CDR3 comprises 15 residues. The CDR3 bases are TGTGCCAGCAGTGAAACGGGACAGGGGGCAAACGAGCAGTACTTC. Translated: CASSETGQGANEQYF. Combining the CDR3 with reference TRBV2 and TRBJ2-7 gives the whole variable domain EPEVTQTPSHQVTQMGQEVILRCVPISNHLYFYWYRQILGQKVEFLVSFYNNEISEKSEIFDDQFSVERPDGSNFTLKIRSTKLEDSAMYFCASSETGQGANEQYFGPGTRLTVT.

This clonotype was counted many times. The J gene is TRBJ2-7, the V gene TRBV20-1, with D possibly matching TRBD2 (6 bases). The germline gives CDR1 DFQATT, CDR2 SNEGSKA (reference sequence). This CDR3 has 14 residues. The V end was cut by 2 bases, the J end by 6 bases, with 17 bases between. In DNA form, the CDR3 reads TGCAGTGCTAGAAAAGCGGGCTTAAGGGTCGAGCAGTACTTC. Its protein product is CSARKAGLRVEQYF.

This clonotype was counted ten times or more. The genes are TRBV11-2 and TRBJ2-5; D uncertain. Germline values: CDR1 SGHAT, CDR2 FQNNGV. Trimming removed 1 base at V and 7 bases at J, with 10 bases between. The CDR3 loop spans 13 amino acids. CDR3 DNA sequence: TGTGCCAGCAGCTTAGGCCGCATTTGGACCCAGTACTTC. This sequence encodes CASSLGRIWTQYF.

This sequence joins TRBV6-2 or TRBV6-3 and TRBJ1-1, with D tentatively TRBD1 (5 bases). The length of the CDR3 is 13 residues. Per the germline V gene, CDR1 is MNHEY and CDR2 is SVGEGT. V was cut by 7 bases and J by 1 base, with 10 bases left in between. CDR3 in amino acids: CASISGTNTEAFF. The CDR3 bases are TGTGCCAGCATATCCGGGACGAACACTGAAGCTTTCTTT.

This clonotype came up a few times. The genes are TRBV30 and TRBJ2-3; D not certain. The CDR3 covers 13 residues. With 8 bases removed from V and 0 bases from J, the gap between germline ends came to 12 bases. Germline values: CDR1 GTSNPN, CDR2 SVGIG (reference sequence). In DNA, the CDR3 is TGTGCCCGGAAGACCGGAAGCACAGATACGCAGTATTTT. Protein: CARKTGSTDTQYF.

This clonotype has just one count. The rearrangement links TRBV6-1 to TRBJ2-7; 8 positions agree with TRBD1. J lost 4 bases, V lost 8 bases, and 7 bases had no gene match. The CDR3 sequence is 13 residues long. Germline V gene data show CDR1 as MNHNS and CDR2 as SASEGT. CDR3 amino acids: CASCPGGWYEQYF. CDR3 nucleotide sequence: TGTGCCAGCTGTCCAGGGGGCTGGTACGAGCAGTACTTC.

This clonotype was counted a few times. This chain links TRBV4-1 with TRBJ1-1, with 8 nucleotides matching TRBD1. The V and J ends lost 1 base and 1 base, in that order; junction bases with no gene match: 11. The CDR3 covers 18 residues. Germline CDR1 is MGHRA and CDR2 is YSYEKL. CDR3 nucleotide sequence: TGCGCCAGCAGCCAAGTCGGACTCCCGGGACAGGAGAACACTGAAGCTTTCTTT. Amino acids: CASSQVGLPGQENTEAFF.

Ten or more counts support this clonotype. V and J are TRBV29-1 and TRBJ2-7, with D unclear. The CDR3 extends over 13 amino acids. Germline V lookup: CDR1 SQVTM, CDR2 ANQGSEA. With 5 bases removed from V and 0 bases from J, the gap between germline ends came to 11 bases. CDR3 coding DNA: TGCAGCGTTACTGGACGGACCTCCTACGAGCAGTACTTC. The encoded protein is CSVTGRTSYEQYF.

This clonotype was seen many times. The J gene is TRBJ1-5, the V gene TRBV12-5, with TRBD1 as a possible D gene (5 bases). With 0 bases removed from V and 0 bases from J, the gap between germline ends came to 15 bases. The CDR3 is 18 residues long. CDR1 LGHNT and CDR2 FRNRAP come from the germline V gene. CDR3 in DNA: TGTGCTAGTGGTTTGGTACTAGGGGACGATCATAGCAATCAGCCCCAGCATTTT. Translation: CASGLVLGDDHSNQPQHF.

The chain recombines TRBV12-3 or TRBV12-4 with TRBJ2-2; 7 bases align to TRBD2. V shed 0 bases and J 4 bases; nucleotides not matched to a gene: 2. CDR3 size: 15 residues. The DNA of the CDR3 is TGTGCCAGCAGTTTAGCGGGAGGGATCACCGGGGAGCTGTTTTTT. Translation gives CASSLAGGITGELFF.

This clonotype was detected ten times or more. The chain couples TRBV7-2 to TRBJ2-5; 8 nucleotides agree with TRBD2. The CDR3 is 16 residues long. V shed 0 bases, J shed 4 bases, and the junction held 7 bases outside the gene matches. Germline values: CDR1 SGHTA, CDR2 FQGNSA. Written as DNA, the CDR3 is TGTGCCAGCAGCTTAGCTTCCGGCGGGAGGCTAGAGACCCAGTACTTC. Its translation is CASSLASGGRLETQYF.

This clonotype was counted only a few times. CDR3 in DNA: TGCGCCAGCAGCCAAGTAGTGCACACTGAAGCTTTCTTT. Encoded protein: CASSQVVHTEAFF. J is TRBJ1-1 and V is TRBV4-3; D call uncertain. This CDR3 region has 13 residues. CDR1 is LGHNA and CDR2 is YSLEER in the germline V gene. The germline V and J ends were trimmed by 1 base and 3 bases, with 6 bases remaining between them.

The CDR3 region has the DNA TGCGCCAGCAGCCAAGCGGTACAAGGACTAGCGGTTGCCTACGAGCAGTACTTC. As protein: CASSQAVQGLAVAYEQYF. The rearrangement joins TRBV4-3 to TRBJ2-7, with 10 positions matching TRBD2. Germline V gene sequence: CDR1 LGHNA, CDR2 YSLEER. The V gene end was trimmed by 1 base and the J gene end by 2 bases; junction bases not matched to a gene: 11. The CDR3 sequence is 18 residues long.

This clonotype has ten or more counts. One junction end disagrees with the germline gene, perhaps due to a read error. V and J are TRBV6-1 and TRBJ2-7; 10 bases are shared with TRBD2. The germline gives CDR1 MNHNS, CDR2 SASEGT. The length of the CDR3 is 14 residues. CDR3 sequence: CASTTSGNSYGQYF. The CDR3 DNA follows: TGTGCCAGCACCACTAGCGGGAATAGTTACGGGCAGTACTTC.

This chain joins TRBV6-5 and TRBJ1-6; no clear D gene. Germline V gene data show CDR1 as MNHEY and CDR2 as SVGAGI. The CDR3 loop spans 14 amino acids. Trimming removed 0 bases from V and 9 bases from J, with 9 bases in between. The CDR3 DNA sequence: TGTGCCAGCAGTTACTCTCCGATAGCTTCACCCCTCCACTTT. It specifies CASSYSPIASPLHF.

This clonotype was recorded at least ten times. The chain links TRBV15 to TRBJ2-7, with unresolved D. V lost 0 bases to trimming and J lost 0 bases, with 12 bases between them. This CDR3 contains 16 residues. Per the germline V gene, CDR1 is LNHNV and CDR2 is YYDKDF (reference sequence). The CDR3 region is CATSRDPGRNSYEQYF. The CDR3 DNA follows: TGTGCCACCAGCAGAGATCCCGGACGAAACTCCTACGAGCAGTACTTC.

This clonotype was counted at least ten times. This chain uses TRBV6-5 with TRBJ2-5; 14 bases fit TRBD2. With 6 bases clipped from V and 4 bases from J, the junction kept 10 bases outside the gene matches. The CDR3 has 17 amino acids. Per the germline V gene, CDR1 is MNHEY and CDR2 is SVGAGI. This CDR3 reads CASRGRLAGGSRETQYF. The CDR3 DNA sequence: TGTGCCAGCAGGGGAAGACTAGCGGGAGGGTCAAGAGAGACCCAGTACTTC.